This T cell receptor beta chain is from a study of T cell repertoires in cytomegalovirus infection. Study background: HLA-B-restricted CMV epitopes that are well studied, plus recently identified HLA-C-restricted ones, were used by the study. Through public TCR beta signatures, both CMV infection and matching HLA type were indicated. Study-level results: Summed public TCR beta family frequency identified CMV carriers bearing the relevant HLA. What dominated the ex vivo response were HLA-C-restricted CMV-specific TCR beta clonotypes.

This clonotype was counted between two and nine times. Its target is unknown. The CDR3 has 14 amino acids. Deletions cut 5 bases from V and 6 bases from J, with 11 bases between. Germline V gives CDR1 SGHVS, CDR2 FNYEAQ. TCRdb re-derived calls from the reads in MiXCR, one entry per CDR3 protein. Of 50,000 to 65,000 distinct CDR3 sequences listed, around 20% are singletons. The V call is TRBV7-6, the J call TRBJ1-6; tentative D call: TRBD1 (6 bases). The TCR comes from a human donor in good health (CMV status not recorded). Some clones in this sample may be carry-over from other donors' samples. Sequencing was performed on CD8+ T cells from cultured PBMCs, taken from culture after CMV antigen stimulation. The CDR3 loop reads CASSVQGGNSPLHF. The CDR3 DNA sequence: TGTGCCAGCAGCGTACAGGGCGGTAATTCACCCCTCCACTTT.